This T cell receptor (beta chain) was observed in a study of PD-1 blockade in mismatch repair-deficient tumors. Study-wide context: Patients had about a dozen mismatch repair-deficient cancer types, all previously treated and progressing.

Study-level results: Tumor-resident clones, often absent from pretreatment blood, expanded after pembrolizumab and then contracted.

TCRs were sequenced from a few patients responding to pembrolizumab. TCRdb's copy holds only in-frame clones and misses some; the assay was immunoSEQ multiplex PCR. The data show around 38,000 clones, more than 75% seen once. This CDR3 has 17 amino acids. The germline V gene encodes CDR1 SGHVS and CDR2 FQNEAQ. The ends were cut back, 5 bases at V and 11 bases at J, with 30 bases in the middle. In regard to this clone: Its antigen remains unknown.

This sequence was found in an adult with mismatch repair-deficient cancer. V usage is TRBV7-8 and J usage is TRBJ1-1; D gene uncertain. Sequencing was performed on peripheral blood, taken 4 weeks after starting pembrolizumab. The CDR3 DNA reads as TGTGCCAGCAGCAGAACTCCGGCAAACCCTGGACCGCTCGGGGCTTTCTTT. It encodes CASSRTPANPGPLGAFF.